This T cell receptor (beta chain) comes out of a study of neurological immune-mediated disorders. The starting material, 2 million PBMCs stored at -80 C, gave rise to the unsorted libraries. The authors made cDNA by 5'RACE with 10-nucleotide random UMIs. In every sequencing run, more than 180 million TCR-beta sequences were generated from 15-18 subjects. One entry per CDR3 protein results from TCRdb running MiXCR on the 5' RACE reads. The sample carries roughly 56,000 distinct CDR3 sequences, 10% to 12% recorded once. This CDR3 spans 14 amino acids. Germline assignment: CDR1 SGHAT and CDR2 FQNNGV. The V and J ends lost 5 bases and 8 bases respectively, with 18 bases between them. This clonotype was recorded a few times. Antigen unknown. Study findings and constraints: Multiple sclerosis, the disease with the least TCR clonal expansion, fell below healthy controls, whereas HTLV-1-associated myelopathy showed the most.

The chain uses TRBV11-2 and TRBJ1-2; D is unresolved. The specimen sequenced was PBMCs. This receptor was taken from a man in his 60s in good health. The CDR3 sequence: CASSPGAGLSGYTF. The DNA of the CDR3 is TGTGCCAGCAGCCCAGGCGCAGGACTCAGCGGCTACACCTTC.